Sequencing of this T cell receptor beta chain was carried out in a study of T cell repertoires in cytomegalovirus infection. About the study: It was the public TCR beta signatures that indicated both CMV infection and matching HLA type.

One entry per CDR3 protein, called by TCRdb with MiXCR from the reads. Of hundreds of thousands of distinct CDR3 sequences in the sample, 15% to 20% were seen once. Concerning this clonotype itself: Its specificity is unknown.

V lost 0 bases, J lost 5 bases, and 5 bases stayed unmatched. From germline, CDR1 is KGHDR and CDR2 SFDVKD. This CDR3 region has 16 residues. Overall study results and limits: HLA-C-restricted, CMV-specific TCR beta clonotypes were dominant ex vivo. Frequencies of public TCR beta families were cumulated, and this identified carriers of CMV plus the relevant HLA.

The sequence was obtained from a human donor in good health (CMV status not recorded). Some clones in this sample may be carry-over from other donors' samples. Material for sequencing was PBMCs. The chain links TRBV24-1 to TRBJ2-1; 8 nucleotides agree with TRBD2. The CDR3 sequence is CATSDLRLAGNNEQFF. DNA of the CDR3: TGTGCCACCAGTGATTTGCGCCTAGCGGGTAACAATGAGCAGTTCTTC.